The 28 T cell receptor beta chains given below trace back to one sample, sequenced in a study of T cell repertoires in aging, cancer and after chemotherapy. TCR beta rearrangements were amplified from peripheral blood genomic DNA. A mixed TRB-A/B primer pool amplified rearranged TRB by multiplex touch-down PCR. Each CDR3 protein is one row after TCRdb ran MiXCR on the multiplex PCR reads. Of over 3,500 distinct CDR3 sequences in the sample, less than 35% were seen once. Sequenced: blood. All receptors come from a human donor with a solid tumor.

Sample share makes this clonotype medium-sized (0.01 to 0.1%). J is TRBJ2-2 and V is TRBV10-3, with no clear D. The CDR3 sequence is 14 residues long. V was clipped by 7 bases and J by 6 bases, with 15 bases between them. Germline V gene data show CDR1 as ENHRY and CDR2 as SYGVKD. CDR3 amino acids: CAINGELQAGELFF. The CDR3 DNA sequence: TGTGCCATCAATGGGGAACTTCAGGCCGGGGAGCTGTTTTTT.

This clonotype was detected only a few times. This rearrangement joins TRBV6-5 to TRBJ1-1; D unresolved. V was trimmed by 2 bases and J by 3 bases, leaving 10 bases between them. Per germline, CDR1 MNHEY and CDR2 SVGAGI. The CDR3 contains 14 residues. DNA for the CDR3: TGTGCCAGCAGTTACGGGATCGGGGACACTGAAGCTTTCTTT. Residues: CASSYGIGDTEAFF.

This clonotype rates as medium-sized. DNA of the CDR3: TGTGCCACCAGCAGAGATTCAGGGGCTAACACCGGGGAGCTGTTTTTT. Amino acids: CATSRDSGANTGELFF. The J gene is TRBJ2-2, the V gene TRBV15; TRBD1 might be the D (6 bases). Per the germline V gene, CDR1 is LNHNV and CDR2 is YYDKDF (reference sequence). Deletions cut 0 bases from V and 2 bases from J, with 10 bases between. CDR3 length: 16 residues.

This clonotype qualifies as medium-sized. This chain uses TRBV7-6 with TRBJ2-2; TRBD1 aligns across 10 bases. CDR1 SGHVS and CDR2 FNYEAQ come from the germline V gene. The CDR3 contains 16 residues. V lost 3 bases and J lost 2; bases outside the gene matches: 3. The CDR3 region has the DNA TGTGCCAGCAGCTTGAGGACAGGGGGAAACACCGGGGAGCTGTTTTTT. It specifies CASSLRTGGNTGELFF.

This clonotype rates as medium-sized (0.01 to 0.1%). This rearrangement joins TRBV15 to TRBJ2-6; perhaps D is TRBD1 or TRBD2 (6 bases each). The CDR3 is 15 residues long. V shed 7 bases and J shed 4 bases, with 14 bases lying between them. Germline CDR1 LNHNV, CDR2 YYDKDF (reference sequence). The DNA of the CDR3 is TGTGCCACCACTACGGGGGCGGCCGGGGCCAACGTCCTGACTTTC. Protein: CATTTGAAGANVLTF.

For this clonotype: This clone may be a read error of a much larger clone one base away. The chain recombines TRBV6-5 with TRBJ2-3; tentatively, D is TRBD1 (6 bases). This CDR3 contains 13 residues. With 4 bases removed from V and 9 bases from J, the gap between germline ends came to 14 bases. The germline V gene encodes CDR1 MNHEY and CDR2 SVGAGI. Written as DNA, the CDR3 is TGTGCCAGCAGTTCAACAGGGATATCAACGCAGTATTTT. Its protein product is CASSSTGISTQYF.

In its sample, this clonotype ranks as medium-sized. The chain employs TRBV6-2 or TRBV6-3 and TRBJ2-1; tentative D call: TRBD1 (5 bases). The germline gives CDR1 MNHEY, CDR2 SVGEGT. The V gene lost 2 bases and the J gene lost 0 bases, with 17 bases spanning the gap. This CDR3 comprises 18 residues. The CDR3 DNA is TGTGCCAGCAGTTACCCCCAGGGCAGGCCAAGCTCCTACAATGAGCAGTTCTTC. This encodes CASSYPQGRPSSYNEQFF.

This clonotype was counted between two and nine times. The chain links TRBV6-5 to TRBJ1-5, with D perhaps TRBD1 (6 bases). Germline V gives CDR1 MNHEY, CDR2 SVGAGI. V lost 4 bases and J 3 bases, leaving 7 bases between the germline ends. CDR3 length: 13 residues. The CDR3 reads CASSWTVNQPQHF. For the CDR3, the DNA is TGTGCCAGCAGTTGGACAGTCAATCAGCCCCAGCATTTT.

The rearrangement joins TRBV11-2 to TRBJ1-3; D is unclear. Germline CDR1 reads SGHAT; CDR2 reads FQNNGV. CDR3 length equals 12 residues. V lost 2 bases and J 4 bases, leaving 3 bases between the germline ends. The CDR3 loop reads CASSLNGNTIYF. The CDR3 DNA is TGTGCCAGCAGCTTAAACGGAAACACCATATATTTT. Looking up the rest from reference TRBV11-2 and TRBJ1-3 gives the full variable domain: EAGVAQSPRYKIIEKRQSVAFWCNPISGHATLYWYQQILGQGPKLLIQFQNNGVVDDSQLPKDRFSAERLKGVDSTLKIQPAKLEDSAVYLCASSLNGNTIYFGEGSWLTVV.

The V gene is TRBV7-6, the J gene TRBJ1-1; D remains unclear. CDR1 is SGHVS, CDR2 FNYEAQ, per germline. V dropped 6 bases and J dropped 8 bases, with 10 bases sitting between them. The CDR3 runs to 11 residues. Here the CDR3 DNA reads TGTGCCAGCAGAAGCCAAGGGGAAGCTTTCTTT. Its protein is CASRSQGEAFF.

The rearrangement joins TRBV5-1 to TRBJ2-2, with TRBD2 matching over 10 bases. The junction had 12 bases not matched to a gene; V was cut back by 8 bases and J by 5 bases. CDR3 length equals 16 residues. Germline V gene sequence: CDR1 SGHRS, CDR2 YFSETQ. The CDR3 sequence is CARSGYGTSETGELFF. The CDR3 bases are TGCGCCAGAAGCGGGTACGGGACTAGCGAAACCGGGGAGCTGTTTTTT.

This clonotype is labeled medium-sized (0.01 to 0.1%). The rearrangement joins TRBV6-2 or TRBV6-3 to TRBJ2-5; D not resolved. Germline CDR1 is MNHEY and CDR2 is SVGEGT. V lost 2 bases to trimming and J lost 5 bases, with 15 bases between them. This CDR3 spans 15 amino acids. For the CDR3, the DNA is TGTGCCAGCAGTTACAGGCCTGCAGTCACGGAGACCCAGTACTTC. It yields the protein CASSYRPAVTETQYF.

The gene calls are TRBV11-3 and TRBJ1-3; no definite D call. V was cut by 1 base and J by 0 bases, with 10 bases left in between. This CDR3 is 16 amino acids long. The germline V gene has CDR1 SGHNT and CDR2 YENEEA. This CDR3 is CASSLGDGYSGNTIYF. The DNA for the CDR3 is TGTGCCAGCAGCTTAGGTGACGGTTACTCTGGAAACACCATATATTTT.

This clonotype was observed a single time. A much larger clone differs from this one at a single base, so this may be a read error. The chain has TRBV15 and TRBJ2-3; 11 bases are shared with TRBD2. Germline V gene sequence: CDR1 LNHNV, CDR2 YYDKDF (reference sequence). The CDR3 sequence is 16 residues long. V shed 1 base, J shed 5 bases, and the junction held 5 bases outside the gene matches. The CDR3 sequence: CATSRGASGGKDTQYF. CDR3 nucleotide sequence: TGTGCCACCAGCAGAGGGGCTAGCGGGGGGAAAGATACGCAGTATTTT.

In this sample, this clonotype turned up once. A single base separates this from a much larger clone, so it may be a read error. This chain uses TRBV6-6 with TRBJ2-7; a possible D gene is TRBD2 (6 bases). The CDR3 is made up of 17 amino acids. CDR1 and CDR2 (germline): MNHNY, SVGAGI (reference sequence). V was clipped by 5 bases and J by 6 bases, with 26 bases between them. The CDR3: CASSPRPPGLGRVEQYF. The CDR3 region has the DNA TGTGCCAGCAGTCCTAGACCGCCGGGACTGGGACGCGTCGAGCAGTACTTC.

In its sample, this clonotype is large. The J gene is TRBJ2-7, the V gene TRBV24-1; D not certain. Germline CDR1 is KGHDR and CDR2 is SFDVKD. The CDR3 runs to 12 residues. V gave up 6 bases and J gave up 0 bases, with 5 bases separating them. CDR3 coding DNA: TGTGCCACCAGTCAGGACTCCTACGAGCAGTACTTC. It specifies CATSQDSYEQYF.

This clonotype is classed as medium-sized (0.01 to 0.1%). The chain is built from TRBV5-6 and TRBJ2-3; D may be TRBD2 (6 bases). Trimming took off 3 bases at V and 1 base at J, with 9 bases between the two ends. Germline CDR1 is SGHDT and CDR2 is YYEEEE. The CDR3 is 14 residues long. CDR3 protein: CASSWTGGTDTQYF. The CDR3 DNA is TGTGCCAGCAGCTGGACGGGGGGCACAGATACGCAGTATTTT.

The V call is TRBV6-2 or TRBV6-3, the J call TRBJ1-2, with D possibly TRBD1 on 5 matching bases. Trimming shortened V by 6 bases and J by 5 bases, and 13 bases separated the two germline ends. Germline loops: CDR1 MNHEY, CDR2 SVGEGT. The CDR3 sequence is 13 residues long. This CDR3 is CASRPGTEYGYTF. CDR3 nucleotides: TGTGCCAGCAGGCCCGGGACGGAATATGGCTACACCTTC.

The gene calls are TRBV20-1 and TRBJ2-1; TRBD2 might be the D (7 bases). The CDR3 length is 18 residues. Germline CDR1 DFQATT, CDR2 SNEGSKA (reference sequence). V lost 0 bases and J lost 4, with 22 bases in between. The CDR3 DNA sequence: TGCAGTGCTAGAGATCCCCGACAAGGGGGGGCTAGTTACAATGAGCAGTTCTTC. Protein: CSARDPRQGGASYNEQFF.

The genes are TRBV4-3 and TRBJ1-4; D remains ambiguous. V dropped 4 bases and J dropped 8 bases, with 20 bases sitting between them. This CDR3 contains 16 residues. CDR1 and CDR2 (germline): LGHNA, YSLEER. CDR3 nucleotides: TGCGCCAGCAGCCCTAGGGCCATAGCGGGCAAGGAAAAACTGTTTTTT. Translation gives CASSPRAIAGKEKLFF.

The chain has TRBV20-1 and TRBJ1-5; no reliable D call. Germline V gene data show CDR1 as DFQATT and CDR2 as SNEGSKA (reference sequence). Trimming cost V 1 base and J 9 bases, with 13 bases left between them. CDR3 length: 13 amino acids. CDR3 nucleotides: TGCAGTGCTAGAGCGAGTGCTGGACGGCCCCAGCATTTT. This translates into CSARASAGRPQHF.

The chain has TRBV5-1 and TRBJ2-7; 7 bases fit TRBD1. The CDR3 length is 16 residues. With 2 bases clipped from V and 0 bases from J, the junction kept 8 bases outside the gene matches. CDR1 and CDR2 from the germline V gene are SGHRS and YFSETQ. The CDR3 sequence: CASSFKGAPTSYEQYF. The CDR3 region has the DNA TGCGCCAGCAGCTTTAAGGGGGCTCCCACCTCCTACGAGCAGTACTTC.

This clonotype was found a few times. This sequence joins TRBV27 and TRBJ1-5; no clear D gene. The CDR3 loop spans 17 amino acids. V was pared by 7 bases and J by 0 bases, with 19 bases between. Germline V gives CDR1 MNHEY, CDR2 SMNVEV (reference sequence). The DNA of the CDR3 is TGTGCCAGCACCCTCCCGGCGGCATTTTATAGCAATCAGCCCCAGCATTTT. This sequence encodes CASTLPAAFYSNQPQHF.

This CDR3 reads CASSFNTGGNTIYF. In DNA, the CDR3 is TGTGCCAGCAGCTTCAATACGGGTGGAAACACCATATATTTT. The chain employs TRBV11-2 and TRBJ1-3; the D is unclear. Germline loops: CDR1 SGHAT, CDR2 FQNNGV. V was shortened by 3 bases and J by 3 bases, with 9 bases between the two germline ends. This CDR3 has 14 amino acids.

This CDR3 is CAISPGQPKYEQYF. In DNA form, the CDR3 reads TGTGCCATCAGTCCGGGACAGCCCAAATACGAGCAGTACTTC. V and J are TRBV10-3 and TRBJ2-7, with 7 bases aligning to TRBD1. The CDR3 length is 14 residues. The germline V gene encodes CDR1 ENHRY and CDR2 SYGVKD. The V and J ends lost 5 bases and 4 bases, in that order; junction bases with no gene match: 8.

This clonotype turned up a few times. The rearrangement uses TRBV5-4 and TRBJ2-1; 8 bases fit TRBD1. Looked up from germline, CDR1 is SGHNT and CDR2 is YYREEE (reference sequence). V was pared by 3 bases and J by 6 bases, with 2 bases of the junction left unmatched. This CDR3 has 13 amino acids. The CDR3 sequence: CASSSDRGNEQFF. In DNA, the CDR3 is TGTGCCAGCAGCTCCGACAGGGGCAATGAGCAGTTCTTC.

This clonotype was seen more than once but under ten times. The genes are TRBV6-4 and TRBJ2-1; TRBD2 might be the D (5 bases). The CDR3 length is 10 residues. Germline values: CDR1 MRHNA, CDR2 SNTAGT. V was shortened by 9 bases and J by 10 bases, with 10 bases between the two germline ends. The CDR3 loop is CASSTREQFF. CDR3 in DNA: TGTGCCAGTTCCACTAGGGAGCAGTTCTTC.

The chain combines TRBV12-3 or TRBV12-4 with TRBJ1-3, with D hard to call. Trimming took 6 bases from V and 0 from J, leaving 12 bases between them. CDR3 size: 15 residues. The DNA for the CDR3 is TGTGCCAGCAGCCCCATCAGTTTCTCTGGAAACACCATATATTTT. This gives the protein CASSPISFSGNTIYF.